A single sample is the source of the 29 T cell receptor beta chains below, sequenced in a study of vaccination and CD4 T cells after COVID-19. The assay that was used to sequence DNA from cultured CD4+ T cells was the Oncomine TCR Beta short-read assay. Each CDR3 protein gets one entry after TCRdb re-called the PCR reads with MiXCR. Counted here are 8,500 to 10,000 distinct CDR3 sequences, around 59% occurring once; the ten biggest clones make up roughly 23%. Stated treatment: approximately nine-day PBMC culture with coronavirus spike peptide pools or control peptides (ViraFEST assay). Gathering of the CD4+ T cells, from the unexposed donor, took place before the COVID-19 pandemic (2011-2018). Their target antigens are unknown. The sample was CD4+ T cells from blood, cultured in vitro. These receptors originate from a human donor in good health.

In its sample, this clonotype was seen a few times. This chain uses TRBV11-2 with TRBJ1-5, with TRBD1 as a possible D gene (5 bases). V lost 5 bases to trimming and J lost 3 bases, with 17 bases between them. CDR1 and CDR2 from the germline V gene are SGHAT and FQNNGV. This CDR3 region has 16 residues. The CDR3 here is CASSPGGRGYNQPQHF. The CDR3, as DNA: TGTGCCAGCAGCCCCGGGGGGAGGGGATACAATCAGCCCCAGCATTTT.

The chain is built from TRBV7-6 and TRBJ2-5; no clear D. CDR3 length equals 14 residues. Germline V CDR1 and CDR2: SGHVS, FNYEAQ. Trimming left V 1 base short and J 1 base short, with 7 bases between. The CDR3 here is CASSLGALQETQYF. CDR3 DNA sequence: TGTGCCAGCAGCTTAGGAGCTCTCCAAGAGACCCAGTACTTC.

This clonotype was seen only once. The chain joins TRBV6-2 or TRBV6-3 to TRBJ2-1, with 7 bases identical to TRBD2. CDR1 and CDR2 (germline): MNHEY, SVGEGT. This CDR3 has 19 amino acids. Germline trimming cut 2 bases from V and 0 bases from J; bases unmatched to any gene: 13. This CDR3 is CASSYQSGSGGSSYNEQFF. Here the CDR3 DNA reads TGTGCCAGCAGTTACCAGTCCGGCTCGGGGGGAAGCTCCTACAATGAGCAGTTCTTC.

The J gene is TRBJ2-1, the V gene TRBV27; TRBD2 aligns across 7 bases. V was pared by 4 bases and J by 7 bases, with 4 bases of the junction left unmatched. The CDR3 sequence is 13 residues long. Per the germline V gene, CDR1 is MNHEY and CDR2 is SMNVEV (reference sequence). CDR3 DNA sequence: TGTGCCAGCAGTTCTTTCGGGAGGAATGAGCAGTTCTTC. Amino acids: CASSSFGRNEQFF.

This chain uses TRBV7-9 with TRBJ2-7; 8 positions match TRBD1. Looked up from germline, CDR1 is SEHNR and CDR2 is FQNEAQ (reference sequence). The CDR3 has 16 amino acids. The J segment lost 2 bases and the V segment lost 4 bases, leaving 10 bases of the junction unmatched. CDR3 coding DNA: TGTGCCAGCAGCTGGAAGACCGGGACAGGAACCTACGAGCAGTACTTC. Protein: CASSWKTGTGTYEQYF. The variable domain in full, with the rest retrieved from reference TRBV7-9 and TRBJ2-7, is DTGVSQNPRHKITKRGQNVTFRCDPISEHNRLYWYRQTLGQGPEFLTYFQNEAQLEKSRLLSDRFSAERPKGSFSTLEIQRTEQGDSAMYLCASSWKTGTGTYEQYFGPGTRLTVT.

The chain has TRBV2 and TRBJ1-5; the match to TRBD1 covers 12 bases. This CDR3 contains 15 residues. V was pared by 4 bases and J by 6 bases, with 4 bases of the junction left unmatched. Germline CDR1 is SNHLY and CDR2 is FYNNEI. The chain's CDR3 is CASSGDRGLVQPQHF. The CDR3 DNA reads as TGTGCCAGCAGTGGGGACAGGGGGCTAGTTCAGCCCCAGCATTTT.

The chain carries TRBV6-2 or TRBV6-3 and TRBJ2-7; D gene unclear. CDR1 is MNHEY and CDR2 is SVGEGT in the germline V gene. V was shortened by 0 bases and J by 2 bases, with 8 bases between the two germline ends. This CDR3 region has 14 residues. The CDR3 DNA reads TGTGCCAGCAGTTACTCTACAGTAGCCTACGAGCAGTACTTC. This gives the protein CASSYSTVAYEQYF.

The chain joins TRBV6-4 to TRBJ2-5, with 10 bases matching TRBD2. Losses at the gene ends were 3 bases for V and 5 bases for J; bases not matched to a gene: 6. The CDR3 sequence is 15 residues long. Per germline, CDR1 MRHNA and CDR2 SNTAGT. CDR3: CASSELAGAAETQYF. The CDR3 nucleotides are TGTGCCAGCAGTGAGCTAGCGGGAGCGGCTGAGACCCAGTACTTC.

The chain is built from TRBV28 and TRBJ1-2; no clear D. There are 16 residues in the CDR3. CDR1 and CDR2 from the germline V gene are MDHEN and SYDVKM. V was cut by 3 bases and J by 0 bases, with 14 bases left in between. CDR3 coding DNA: TGTGCCAGCAGTTTTTGGGAGACGAGCGCTAACTATGGCTACACCTTC. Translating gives CASSFWETSANYGYTF.

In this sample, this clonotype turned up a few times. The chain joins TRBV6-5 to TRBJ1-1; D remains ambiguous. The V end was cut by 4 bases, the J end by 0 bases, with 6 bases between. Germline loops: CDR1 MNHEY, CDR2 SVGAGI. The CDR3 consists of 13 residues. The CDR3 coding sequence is TGTGCCAGCAGTTTACCAATGAACACTGAAGCTTTCTTT. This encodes CASSLPMNTEAFF.

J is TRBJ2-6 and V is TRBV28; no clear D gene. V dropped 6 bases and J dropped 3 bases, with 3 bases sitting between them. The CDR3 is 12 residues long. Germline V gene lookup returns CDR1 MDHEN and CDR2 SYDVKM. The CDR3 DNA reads TGTGCCAGCAGGGTTGGGGCCAACGTCCTGACTTTC. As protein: CASRVGANVLTF.

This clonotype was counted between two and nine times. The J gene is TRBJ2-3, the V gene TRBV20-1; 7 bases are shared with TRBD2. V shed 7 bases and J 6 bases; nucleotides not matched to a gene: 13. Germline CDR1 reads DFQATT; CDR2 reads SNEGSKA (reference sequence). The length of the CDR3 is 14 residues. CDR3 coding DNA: TGCAGTGTGTGGGCTGGGAGCGGGACGGATACGCAGTATTTT. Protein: CSVWAGSGTDTQYF.

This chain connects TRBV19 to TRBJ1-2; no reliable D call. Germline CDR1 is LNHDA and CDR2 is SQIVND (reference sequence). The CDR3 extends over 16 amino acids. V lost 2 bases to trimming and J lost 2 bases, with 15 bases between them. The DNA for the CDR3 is TGTGCCAGTAGTATACAACAGAACGCATTCAACTATGGCTACACCTTC. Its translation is CASSIQQNAFNYGYTF.

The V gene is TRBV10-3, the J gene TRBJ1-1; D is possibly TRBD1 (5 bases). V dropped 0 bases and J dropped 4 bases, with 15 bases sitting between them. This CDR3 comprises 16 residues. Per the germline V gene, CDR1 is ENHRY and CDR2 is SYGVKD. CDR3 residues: CAISESRGGGGTEAFF. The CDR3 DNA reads TGTGCCATCAGTGAGTCGAGGGGAGGTGGGGGCACTGAAGCTTTCTTT.

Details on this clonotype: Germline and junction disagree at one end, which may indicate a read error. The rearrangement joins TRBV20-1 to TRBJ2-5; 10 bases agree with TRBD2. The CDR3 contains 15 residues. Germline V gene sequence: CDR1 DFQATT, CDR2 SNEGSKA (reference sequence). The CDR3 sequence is CSASGGRGNQETQYF. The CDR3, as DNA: TGCAGCGCTAGCGGGGGCCGAGGAAACCAAGAGACCCAGTACTTC.

The chain's CDR3 is CASSSGPNTEAFF. CDR3 nucleotides: TGCGCCAGCAGCTCGGGACCGAACACTGAAGCTTTCTTT. This chain joins TRBV5-1 and TRBJ1-1; TRBD1 is a possible D gene (5 bases). Germline V gene sequence: CDR1 SGHRS, CDR2 YFSETQ. This CDR3 contains 13 residues. V shed 3 bases and J shed 1 base, with 7 bases lying between them.

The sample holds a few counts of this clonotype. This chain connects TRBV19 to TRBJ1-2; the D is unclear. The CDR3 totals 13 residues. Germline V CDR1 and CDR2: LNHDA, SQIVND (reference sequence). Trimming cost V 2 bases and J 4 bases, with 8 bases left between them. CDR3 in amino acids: CASSIRAAYGYTF. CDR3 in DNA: TGTGCCAGTAGTATAAGGGCAGCCTATGGCTACACCTTC.

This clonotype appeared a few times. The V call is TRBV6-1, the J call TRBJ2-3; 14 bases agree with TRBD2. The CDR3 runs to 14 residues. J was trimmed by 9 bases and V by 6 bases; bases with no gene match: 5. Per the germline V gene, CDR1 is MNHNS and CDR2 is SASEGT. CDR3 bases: TGTGCCAGCAGGGGACTAGCGGGGGCAAGCACGCAGTATTTT. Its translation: CASRGLAGASTQYF.

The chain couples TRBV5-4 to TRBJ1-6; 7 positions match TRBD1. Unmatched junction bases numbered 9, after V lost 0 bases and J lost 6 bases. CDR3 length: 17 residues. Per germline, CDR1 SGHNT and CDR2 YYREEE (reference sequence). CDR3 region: CASSLGLLGQINSPLHF. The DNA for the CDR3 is TGTGCCAGCAGCTTGGGATTACTGGGACAGATTAATTCACCCCTCCACTTT.

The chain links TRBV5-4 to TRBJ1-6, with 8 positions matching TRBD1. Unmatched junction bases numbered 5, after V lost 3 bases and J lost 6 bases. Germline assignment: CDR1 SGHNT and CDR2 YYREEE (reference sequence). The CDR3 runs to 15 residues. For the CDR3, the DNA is TGTGCCAGCAGCTCCATAGACAGGGGTAATTCACCCCTCCACTTT. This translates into CASSSIDRGNSPLHF.

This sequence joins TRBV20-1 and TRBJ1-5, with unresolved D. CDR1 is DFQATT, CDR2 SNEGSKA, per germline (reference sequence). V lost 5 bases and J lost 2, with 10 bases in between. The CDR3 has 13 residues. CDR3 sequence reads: CSALQTGNQPQHF. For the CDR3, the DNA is TGCAGTGCTTTGCAGACGGGCAATCAGCCCCAGCATTTT.

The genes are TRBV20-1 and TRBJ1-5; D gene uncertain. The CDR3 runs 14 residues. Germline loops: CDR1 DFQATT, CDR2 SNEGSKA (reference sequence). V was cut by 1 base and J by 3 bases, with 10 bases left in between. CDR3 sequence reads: CSARAPGLNQPQHF. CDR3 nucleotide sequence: TGCAGTGCTAGAGCTCCAGGACTCAATCAGCCCCAGCATTTT.

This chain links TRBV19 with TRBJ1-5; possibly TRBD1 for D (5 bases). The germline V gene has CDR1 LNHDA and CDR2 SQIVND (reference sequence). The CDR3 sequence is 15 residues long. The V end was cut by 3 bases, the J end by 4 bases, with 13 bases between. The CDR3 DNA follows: TGTGCCAGTAGTATCTTGACAGAATCTAATCAGCCCCAGCATTTT. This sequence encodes CASSILTESNQPQHF.

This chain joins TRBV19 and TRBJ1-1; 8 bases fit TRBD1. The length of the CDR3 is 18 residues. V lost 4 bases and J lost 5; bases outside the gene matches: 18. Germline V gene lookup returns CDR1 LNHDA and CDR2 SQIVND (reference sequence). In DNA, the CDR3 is TGTGCCAGTAGTACCCCTACGGACAGGGCAAAGGTTGAAACTGAAGCTTTCTTT. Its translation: CASSTPTDRAKVETEAFF. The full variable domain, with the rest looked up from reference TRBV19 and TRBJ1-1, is DGGITQSPKYLFRKEGQNVTLSCEQNLNHDAMYWYRQDPGQGLRLIYYSQIVNDFQKGDIAEGYSVSREKKESFPLTVTSAQKNPTAFYLCASSTPTDRAKVETEAFFGQGTRLTVV.

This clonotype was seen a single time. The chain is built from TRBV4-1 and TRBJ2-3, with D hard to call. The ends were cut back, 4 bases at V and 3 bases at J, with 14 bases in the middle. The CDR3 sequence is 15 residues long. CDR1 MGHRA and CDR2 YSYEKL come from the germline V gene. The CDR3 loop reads CASSPLGFGTDTQYF. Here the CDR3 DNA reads TGCGCCAGCAGCCCTTTGGGGTTTGGTACAGATACGCAGTATTTT.

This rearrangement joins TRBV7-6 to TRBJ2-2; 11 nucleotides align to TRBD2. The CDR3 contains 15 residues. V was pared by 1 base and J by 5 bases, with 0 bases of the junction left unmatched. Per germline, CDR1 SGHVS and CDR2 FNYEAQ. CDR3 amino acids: CASSLGTSGTGELFF. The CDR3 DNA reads TGTGCCAGCAGCTTAGGGACTAGCGGGACCGGGGAGCTGTTTTTT.

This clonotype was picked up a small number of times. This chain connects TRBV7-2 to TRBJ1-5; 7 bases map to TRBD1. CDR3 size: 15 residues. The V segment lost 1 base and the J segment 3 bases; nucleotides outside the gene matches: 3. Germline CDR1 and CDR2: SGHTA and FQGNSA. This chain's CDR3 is CASSLDRGPNQPQHF. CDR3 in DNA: TGTGCCAGCAGCTTAGACAGGGGCCCCAATCAGCCCCAGCATTTT.

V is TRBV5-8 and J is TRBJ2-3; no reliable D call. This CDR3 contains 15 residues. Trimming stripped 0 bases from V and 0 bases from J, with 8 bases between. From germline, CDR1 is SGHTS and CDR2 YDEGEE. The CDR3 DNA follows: TGTGCCAGCAGCTTGGGATCGCGGAGCACAGATACGCAGTATTTT. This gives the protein CASSLGSRSTDTQYF.

The chain's CDR3 is CASSERGANYGYTF. In DNA, the CDR3 is TGTGCCAGCAGTGAACGGGGAGCTAACTATGGCTACACCTTC. V gene TRBV2 combines with J gene TRBJ1-2; D unclear. Deletions cut 2 bases from V and 0 bases from J, with 7 bases between. The CDR3 contains 14 residues. Germline V lookup: CDR1 SNHLY, CDR2 FYNNEI. The full variable domain, its missing parts supplied by reference TRBV2 and TRBJ1-2, is EPEVTQTPSHQVTQMGQEVILRCVPISNHLYFYWYRQILGQKVEFLVSFYNNEISEKSEIFDDQFSVERPDGSNFTLKIRSTKLEDSAMYFCASSERGANYGYTFGSGTRLTVV.